This passage covers 3 T cell receptor beta chains from one sample sequenced in a study of identical twins. TCRdb ran MiXCR on the 5' RACE reads and lists one entry per CDR3 protein. The sample contains fewer than 500,000 distinct CDR3 sequences, 13% to 15% of which appear only once. These data were likewise used in another study, on yellow fever vaccine responses in identical twins.

The sample consisted of CD4+ T cells sorted from blood. The receptor source for this set is a woman aged 18-29 years in good health.

The chain employs TRBV2 and TRBJ2-7; maybe TRBD1 (6 bases). Trimming took 4 bases from V and 6 from J, leaving 19 bases between them. This CDR3 comprises 15 residues. Germline-derived CDR1 and CDR2 are SNHLY and FYNNEI. CDR3 nucleotides: TGTGCCAGCAGTGTCGGGCAGGGGCCTTTGGGCGAGCAGTACTTC. Its translation is CASSVGQGPLGEQYF. The full variable domain, in which reference TRBV2 and TRBJ2-7 provide the parts outside the CDR3, is EPEVTQTPSHQVTQMGQEVILRCVPISNHLYFYWYRQILGQKVEFLVSFYNNEISEKSEIFDDQFSVERPDGSNFTLKIRSTKLEDSAMYFCASSVGQGPLGEQYFGPGTRLTVT.

For this clonotype: This may come from a read error, since a much larger clone is one base off. Since no conserved phenylalanine or tryptophan closes the CDR3, a read error is the likely cause. The chain employs TRBV9 and TRBJ2-7; no clear D gene. The CDR3 is 13 residues long. Between the trimmed V and J ends, which lost 0 bases and 0 bases, there was a span of 4 bases. The germline V gene encodes CDR1 SGDLS and CDR2 YYNGEE. CDR3 amino acids: CASSVGISYEQYY. The DNA of the CDR3 is TGTGCCAGCAGCGTAGGGATCTCCTACGAGCAGTACTAC.

The rearrangement links TRBV7-3 to TRBJ2-2; D uncertain. CDR3 length: 13 residues. V lost 5 bases to trimming and J lost 7 bases, with 11 bases between them. Germline CDR1 is SGHTA and CDR2 is FQGTGA. DNA of the CDR3: TGTGCCAGCAGCCTCACCTGGGGCGGGGAGCTGTTTTTT. Its translation: CASSLTWGGELFF.